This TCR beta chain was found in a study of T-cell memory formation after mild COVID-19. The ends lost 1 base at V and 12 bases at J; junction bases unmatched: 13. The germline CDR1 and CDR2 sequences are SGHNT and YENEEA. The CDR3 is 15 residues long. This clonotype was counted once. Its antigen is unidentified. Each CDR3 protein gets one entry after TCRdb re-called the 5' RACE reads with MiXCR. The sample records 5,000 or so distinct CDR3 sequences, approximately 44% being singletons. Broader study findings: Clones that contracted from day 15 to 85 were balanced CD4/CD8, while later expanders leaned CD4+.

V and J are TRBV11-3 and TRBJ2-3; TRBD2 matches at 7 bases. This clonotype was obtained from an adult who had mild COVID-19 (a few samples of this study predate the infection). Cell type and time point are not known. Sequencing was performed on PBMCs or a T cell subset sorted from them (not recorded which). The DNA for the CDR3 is TGTGCCAGCAGCTTAGTAGCGGGTCCCCTGCGTACACAGTATTTT. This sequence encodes CASSLVAGPLRTQYF.